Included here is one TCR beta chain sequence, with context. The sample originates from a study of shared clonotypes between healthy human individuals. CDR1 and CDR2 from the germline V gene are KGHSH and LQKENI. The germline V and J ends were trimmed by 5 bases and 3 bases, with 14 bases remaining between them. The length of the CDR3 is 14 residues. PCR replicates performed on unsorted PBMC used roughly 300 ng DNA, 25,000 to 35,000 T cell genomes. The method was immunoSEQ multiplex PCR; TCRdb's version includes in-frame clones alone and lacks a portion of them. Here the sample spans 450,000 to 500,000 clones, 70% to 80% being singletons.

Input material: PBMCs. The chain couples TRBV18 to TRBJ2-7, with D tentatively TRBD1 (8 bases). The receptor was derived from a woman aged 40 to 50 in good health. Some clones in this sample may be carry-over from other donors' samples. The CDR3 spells CASSTNRGGYEQYF. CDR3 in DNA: TGTGCCAGCTCAACTAACAGGGGGGGCTACGAGCAGTACTTC.